Detailed here is one T cell receptor (beta chain). This sample is drawn from a study of hypomethylating agent response in myelodysplastic syndrome. This CDR3 has 15 residues. The V and J ends lost 4 bases and 6 bases respectively, with 17 bases between them. Germline V gene sequence: CDR1 SGHDT, CDR2 YYEEEE. The table came from immunoSEQ multiplex PCR; TCRdb's copy has only in-frame clones and leaves some out. The data contain about 6,200 clones, 65% to 85% of them singletons. V and J are TRBV5-6 and TRBJ1-5; tentative D call: TRBD1 (5 bases). This specimen consisted of bone marrow, obtained before or after starting hypomethylating agent treatment for myelodysplastic syndrome (not recorded which). This receptor was identified in a human donor with myelodysplastic syndrome. The CDR3, as DNA: TGTGCCAGCAGCCAAACAGGCCAAAGAAGTCAGCCCCAGCATTTT. Amino acids: CASSQTGQRSQPQHF.